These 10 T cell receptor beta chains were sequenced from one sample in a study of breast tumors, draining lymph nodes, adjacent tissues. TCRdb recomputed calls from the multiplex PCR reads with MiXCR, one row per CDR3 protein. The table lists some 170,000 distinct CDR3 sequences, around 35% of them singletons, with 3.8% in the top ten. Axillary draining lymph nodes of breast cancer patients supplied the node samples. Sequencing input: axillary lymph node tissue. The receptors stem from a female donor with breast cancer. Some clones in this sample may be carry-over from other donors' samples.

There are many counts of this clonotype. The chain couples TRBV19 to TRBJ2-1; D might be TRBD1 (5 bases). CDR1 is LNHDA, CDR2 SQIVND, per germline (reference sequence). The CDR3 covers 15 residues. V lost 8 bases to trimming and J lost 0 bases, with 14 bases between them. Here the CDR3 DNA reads TGTGCCAGTCACTGGGGCTCTAGCTCCTACAATGAGCAGTTCTTC. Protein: CASHWGSSSYNEQFF.

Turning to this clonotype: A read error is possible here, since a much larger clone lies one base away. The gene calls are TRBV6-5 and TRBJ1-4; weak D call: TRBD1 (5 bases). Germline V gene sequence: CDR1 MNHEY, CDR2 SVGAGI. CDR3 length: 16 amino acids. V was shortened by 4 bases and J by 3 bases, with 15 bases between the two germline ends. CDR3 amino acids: CASSFRGIRANEKLFF. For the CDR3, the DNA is TGTGCCAGCAGTTTTCGGGGGATTAGAGCTAATGAAAAACTGTTTTTT.

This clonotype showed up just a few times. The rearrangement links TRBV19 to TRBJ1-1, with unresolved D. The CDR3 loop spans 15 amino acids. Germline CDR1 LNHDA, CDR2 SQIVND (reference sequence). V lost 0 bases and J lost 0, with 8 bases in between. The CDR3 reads CASSIDSAMNTEAFF. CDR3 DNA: TGTGCCAGTAGTATAGATTCGGCCATGAACACTGAAGCTTTCTTT.

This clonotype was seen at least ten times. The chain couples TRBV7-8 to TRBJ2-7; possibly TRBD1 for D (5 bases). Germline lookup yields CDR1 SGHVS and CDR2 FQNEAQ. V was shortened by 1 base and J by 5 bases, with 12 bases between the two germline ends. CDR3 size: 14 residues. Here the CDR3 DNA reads TGTGCCAGCAGCTTAGTCAGGGATACGCACGAGCAGTACTTC. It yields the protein CASSLVRDTHEQYF.

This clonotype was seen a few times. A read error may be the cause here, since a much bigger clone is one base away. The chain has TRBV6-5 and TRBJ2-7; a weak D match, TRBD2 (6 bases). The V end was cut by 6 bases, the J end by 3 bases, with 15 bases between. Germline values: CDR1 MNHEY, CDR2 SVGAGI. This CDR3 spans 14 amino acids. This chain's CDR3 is CASSRLVAGYEQYF. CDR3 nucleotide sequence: TGTGCCAGCAGCCGACTAGTCGCTGGCTACGAGCAGTACTTC.

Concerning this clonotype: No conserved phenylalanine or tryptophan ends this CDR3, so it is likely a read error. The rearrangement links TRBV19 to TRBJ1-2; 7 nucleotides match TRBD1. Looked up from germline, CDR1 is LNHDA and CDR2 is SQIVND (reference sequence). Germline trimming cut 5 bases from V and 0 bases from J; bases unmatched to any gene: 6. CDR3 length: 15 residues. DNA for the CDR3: TGTGCCAGTAGTCCGGACAGGACTACTAACTATGGCTACACCTAT. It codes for CASSPDRTTNYGYTY.

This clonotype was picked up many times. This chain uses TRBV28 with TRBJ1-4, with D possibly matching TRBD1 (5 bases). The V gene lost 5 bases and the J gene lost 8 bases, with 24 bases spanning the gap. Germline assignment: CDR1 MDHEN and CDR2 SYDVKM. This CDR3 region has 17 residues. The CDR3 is CASSHVGRSTLREKLFF. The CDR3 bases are TGTGCCAGCAGTCATGTGGGACGCTCAACTTTGAGGGAAAAACTGTTTTTT.

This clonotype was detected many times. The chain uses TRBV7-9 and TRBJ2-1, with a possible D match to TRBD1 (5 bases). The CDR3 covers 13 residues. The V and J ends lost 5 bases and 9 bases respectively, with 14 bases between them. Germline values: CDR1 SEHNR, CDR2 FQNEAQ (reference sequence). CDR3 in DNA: TGTGCCAGCAGCCCCCGACAGCCCGCTGAGCAGTTCTTC. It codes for CASSPRQPAEQFF.

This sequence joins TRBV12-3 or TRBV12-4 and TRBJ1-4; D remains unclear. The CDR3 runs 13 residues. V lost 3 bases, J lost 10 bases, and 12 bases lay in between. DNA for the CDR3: TGTGCCAGCAGTTTTGCGATAGCGGGAAAACTGTTTTTT. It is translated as CASSFAIAGKLFF.

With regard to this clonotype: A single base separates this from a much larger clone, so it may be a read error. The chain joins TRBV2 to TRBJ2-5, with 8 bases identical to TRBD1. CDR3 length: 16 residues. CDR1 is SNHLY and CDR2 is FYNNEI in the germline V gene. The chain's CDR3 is CPSSELRDRPQGTQYF. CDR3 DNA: TGTCCCAGCAGTGAACTTAGGGACAGGCCACAAGGGACCCAGTACTTC. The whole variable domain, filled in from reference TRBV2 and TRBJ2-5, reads EPEVTQTPSHQVTQMGQEVILRCVPISNHLYFYWYRQILGQKVEFLVSFYNNEISEKSEIFDDQFSVERPDGSNFTLKIRSTKLEDSAMYFCPSSELRDRPQGTQYFGPGTRLLVL.